A single sample gave rise to the 29 T cell receptor beta chains below, sequenced in a study of shared clonotypes between healthy human individuals. Selected positively for CCR7 and CD45RO-negative, naive CD8 cells excluded terminally differentiated effector memory CD45RA+ cells. Assay: immunoSEQ multiplex PCR; the TCRdb copy retains only in-frame clones and omits some. The sample consists of approximately 1.9 million clones, 85% to 95% of them appearing once. Sequencing was carried out using naive CD8+ T cells from PBMCs. These receptors originate from a man aged 18-30 years in good health. Some clones in this sample may be carry-over from other donors' samples.

The J gene is TRBJ2-2, the V gene TRBV7-8, with 7 bases aligning to TRBD2. With 5 bases clipped from V and 1 base from J, the junction kept 7 bases outside the gene matches. Per the germline V gene, CDR1 is SGHVS and CDR2 is FQNEAQ. The CDR3 length is 16 residues. CDR3 protein: CASSIGTNKNTGELFF. The CDR3 DNA follows: TGTGCCAGCAGCATTGGGACTAACAAGAACACCGGGGAGCTGTTTTTT.

This sequence joins TRBV4-1 and TRBJ2-7, with D possibly matching TRBD1 (5 bases). The CDR3 loop spans 12 amino acids. Trimming removed 5 bases at V and 7 bases at J, with 12 bases between. Germline V gene sequence: CDR1 MGHRA, CDR2 YSYEKL. Here the CDR3 reads CASSEGAKEQYF. The DNA for the CDR3 is TGCGCCAGCAGCGAAGGGGCCAAAGAGCAGTACTTC.

The CDR3 nucleotides read TGTGCCAGCTCACCAGCCGGGGGGGGTCATATGGAGGATGAGCAGTACTTC. Its protein is CASSPAGGGHMEDEQYF. The chain uses TRBV18 and TRBJ2-7, with 8 nucleotides matching TRBD2. V was pared by 2 bases and J by 7 bases, with 16 bases of the junction left unmatched. The CDR3 has 17 residues. Germline CDR1 reads KGHSH; CDR2 reads LQKENI. Together with reference TRBV18 and TRBJ2-7, the CDR3 gives the full variable domain: NAGVMQNPRHLVRRRGQEARLRCSPMKGHSHVYWYRQLPEEGLKFMVYLQKENIIDESGMPKERFSAEFPKEGPSILRIQQVVRGDSAAYFCASSPAGGGHMEDEQYFGPGTRLTVT.

This clone was counted a single time. CDR3 DNA sequence: TGTGCCAGCAGTTCCCGGGACTCAAGGTCACCCCTCCACTTT. This translates into CASSSRDSRSPLHF. This chain links TRBV27 with TRBJ1-6, with TRBD1 as a possible D gene (5 bases). Deletions cut 4 bases from V and 10 bases from J, with 14 bases between. This CDR3 is built from 14 residues. Germline loops: CDR1 MNHEY, CDR2 SMNVEV (reference sequence).

This chain connects TRBV30 to TRBJ1-6; the D gene is possibly TRBD1 (5 bases). This CDR3 comprises 17 residues. From germline, CDR1 is GTSNPN and CDR2 SVGIG (reference sequence). Between the trimmed V and J ends, which lost 0 bases and 5 bases, there was a span of 17 bases. CDR3 in DNA: TGTGCCTGGAGTGTTTGGGCGTCAGGGTTTAATAATTCACCCCTCCACTTT. Protein product: CAWSVWASGFNNSPLHF.

The V call is TRBV5-1, the J call TRBJ2-7; TRBD1 might be the D (6 bases). Germline V gene data show CDR1 as SGHRS and CDR2 as YFSETQ. The ends were cut back, 0 bases at V and 2 bases at J, with 18 bases in the middle. The CDR3 consists of 17 residues. The CDR3 DNA is TGCGCCAGCAGCTTGGCGGCAGCCAGGGGTATGCCCTACGAGCAGTACTTC. As protein: CASSLAAARGMPYEQYF.

On this clone: This sample includes further DNA sequences coding for the same CDR3. This chain joins TRBV11-2 and TRBJ2-7; no firm D call. The CDR3 totals 11 residues. The V and J ends lost 4 bases and 2 bases respectively, with 3 bases between them. The germline CDR1 and CDR2 sequences are SGHAT and FQNNGV. The CDR3 sequence: CASSSPYEQYF. The CDR3 DNA reads TGTGCCAGCAGCTCTCCCTACGAGCAGTACTTC. Drawing the rest from reference TRBV11-2 and TRBJ2-7, the complete variable domain is EAGVAQSPRYKIIEKRQSVAFWCNPISGHATLYWYQQILGQGPKLLIQFQNNGVVDDSQLPKDRFSAERLKGVDSTLKIQPAKLEDSAVYLCASSSPYEQYFGPGTRLTVT.

V usage is TRBV6-5 and J usage is TRBJ2-1; perhaps TRBD2 as D (5 bases). Trimming pared 3 bases from V and 15 bases from J, leaving 15 bases between. The CDR3 has 12 amino acids. The germline V gene has CDR1 MNHEY and CDR2 SVGAGI. The DNA for the CDR3 is TGTGCCAGCAGTTATGGGTGGGAGAAACCGTTCTTC. Translating gives CASSYGWEKPFF.

The chain employs TRBV4-1 and TRBJ2-3; D could derive from TRBD1 or TRBD2 (5 bases each). Between the trimmed V and J ends, which lost 4 bases and 12 bases, there was a span of 11 bases. Germline CDR1 MGHRA, CDR2 YSYEKL. The CDR3 runs to 11 residues. The CDR3 nucleotides are TGCGCCAGCAGCCGGGACGGTAAACAGTATTTT. Translation: CASSRDGKQYF.

The chain joins TRBV6-1 to TRBJ2-1, with a tentative D call TRBD2 (5 bases). In germline, CDR1 is MNHNS, CDR2 SASEGT. V was clipped by 8 bases and J by 5 bases, with 19 bases between them. CDR3 length: 15 residues. CDR3 in amino acids: CASPRPGIYNNEQFF. The CDR3 DNA reads as TGTGCCAGCCCAAGACCGGGGATATATAACAATGAGCAGTTCTTC.

V and J are TRBV11-2 and TRBJ2-1; 8 bases match TRBD2. CDR3 length: 15 residues. The junction had 5 bases not matched to a gene; V was cut back by 2 bases and J by 5 bases. Germline V lookup: CDR1 SGHAT, CDR2 FQNNGV. The CDR3, as DNA: TGTGCCAGCAGCTTATCCGGGAGGGTAAACAATGAGCAGTTCTTC. The encoded protein is CASSLSGRVNNEQFF.

Worth noting for this clone: The junction does not match germline at one end; this may be a read error. The chain is built from TRBV27 and TRBJ2-1; D possibly corresponds to TRBD2 (5 bases). This CDR3 is 10 amino acids long. Germline V gene data show CDR1 as MNHEY and CDR2 as SMNVEV (reference sequence). This CDR3 is CASSLASPVF. Written as DNA, the CDR3 is TGTGCCAGCAGTTTGGCTAGCCCGGTCTTC.

The gene calls are TRBV28 and TRBJ2-5; 13 bases fit TRBD2. Germline V gene data show CDR1 as MDHEN and CDR2 as SYDVKM. V gave up 4 bases and J gave up 5 bases; unmatched junction bases: 4. This CDR3 spans 15 amino acids. The CDR3 loop is CASSWTSGSQETQYF. DNA for the CDR3: TGTGCCAGCAGTTGGACTAGCGGGAGCCAGGAGACCCAGTACTTC.

This clone was counted once. This chain connects TRBV6-1 to TRBJ1-1; D perhaps matches TRBD1 (5 bases). The CDR3 length is 11 residues. The germline V gene has CDR1 MNHNS and CDR2 SASEGT. Trimming cost V 4 bases and J 12 bases, with 12 bases left between them. CDR3 DNA: TGTGCCAGCAGTGGAGGCAGGGTGCCTTTCTTT. Protein: CASSGGRVPFF.

This sequence joins TRBV28 and TRBJ2-7; 14 bases are a match to TRBD2. The CDR3 runs 16 residues. Germline lookup yields CDR1 MDHEN and CDR2 SYDVKM. The J segment lost 7 bases and the V segment lost 6 bases, leaving 11 bases of the junction unmatched. The CDR3: CASRTETSGRVGEQYF. DNA of the CDR3: TGTGCCAGCAGGACAGAGACTAGCGGGAGGGTGGGGGAGCAGTACTTC. The entire variable domain, with the rest obtained from reference TRBV28 and TRBJ2-7, is as follows: DVKVTQSSRYLVKRTGEKVFLECVQDMDHENMFWYRQDPGLGLRLIYFSYDVKMKEKGDIPEGYSVSREKKERFSLILESASTNQTSMYLCASRTETSGRVGEQYFGPGTRLTVT.

The chain is built from TRBV15 and TRBJ1-3; the match to TRBD1 covers 12 bases. The CDR3 runs to 19 residues. From germline, CDR1 is LNHNV and CDR2 YYDKDF (reference sequence). V was clipped by 3 bases and J by 0 bases; unmatched bases: 9. CDR3 sequence (DNA): TGTGCCACCAGCAGTGGGGACAGGGGGCTTTACGCCTCTGGAAACACCATATATTTT. It encodes CATSSGDRGLYASGNTIYF.

The chain employs TRBV9 and TRBJ2-7, with 8 bases that match TRBD1. CDR3 length: 14 residues. J gave up 5 bases and V 3 bases, and 7 bases lay outside the gene matches. CDR1 is SGDLS, CDR2 YYNGEE, per germline. CDR3 coding DNA: TGTGCCAGCAGCGCCCGACAGGGGAGACACGAGCAGTACTTC. Its translation: CASSARQGRHEQYF.

This clone was recorded only once. The chain is built from TRBV6-5 and TRBJ1-5, with D uncertain. The length of the CDR3 is 15 residues. V was cut by 6 bases and J by 0 bases, with 12 bases left in between. Germline V lookup: CDR1 MNHEY, CDR2 SVGAGI. The DNA for the CDR3 is TGTGCCAGCAGCTCGGACTTCCATAGCAATCAGCCCCAGCATTTT. This codes for CASSSDFHSNQPQHF.

The V gene is TRBV27, the J gene TRBJ1-1; a possible D gene is TRBD1 (6 bases). V lost 3 bases and J 5 bases, leaving 19 bases between the germline ends. This CDR3 region has 16 residues. Germline V gene lookup returns CDR1 MNHEY and CDR2 SMNVEV (reference sequence). The CDR3 region is CASSFLGQPAGTEAFF. CDR3 coding DNA: TGTGCCAGCAGTTTCCTAGGACAGCCAGCGGGGACTGAAGCTTTCTTT.

The chain recombines TRBV4-1 with TRBJ1-4; TRBD1 matches at 7 bases. V lost 5 bases and J lost 8; bases outside the gene matches: 11. The CDR3 totals 15 residues. Germline V gives CDR1 MGHRA, CDR2 YSYEKL. CDR3 DNA sequence: TGCGCCAGCAGCGATGTGCGAGGGGGCGGGGAAAAACTGTTTTTT. This encodes CASSDVRGGGEKLFF.

The V and J genes are TRBV5-1 and TRBJ2-7; the match to TRBD1 covers 7 bases. This CDR3 spans 18 amino acids. Germline-derived CDR1 and CDR2 are SGHRS and YFSETQ. V was clipped by 3 bases and J by 2 bases; unmatched bases: 17. The CDR3 sequence: CASSSINLQGYRTYEQYF. In nucleotides, the CDR3 is TGCGCCAGCAGCTCCATTAACCTACAGGGGTATAGGACCTACGAGCAGTACTTC.

This clone was detected once. This chain links TRBV7-3 with TRBJ2-7; a possible D gene is TRBD2 (6 bases). Germline V gene data show CDR1 as SGHTA and CDR2 as FQGTGA. The CDR3 has 14 residues. V lost 5 bases and J 1 base, leaving 12 bases between the germline ends. Here the CDR3 reads CASSLGGESYEQYF. DNA for the CDR3: TGTGCCAGCAGCCTCGGAGGGGAGTCCTACGAGCAGTACTTC.

This clone is a singleton in its sample. The chain has TRBV5-4 and TRBJ2-2; D not resolved. This CDR3 is 12 amino acids long. Germline V gene data show CDR1 as SGHNT and CDR2 as YYREEE (reference sequence). Trimming removed 9 bases at V and 1 base at J, with 7 bases between. CDR3 coding DNA: TGTGCCACCTCACAGAACACCGGGGAGCTGTTTTTT. Its translation is CATSQNTGELFF. Full variable domain (rest looked up from reference TRBV5-4 and TRBJ2-2): ETGVTQSPTHLIKTRGQQVTLRCSSQSGHNTVSWYQQALGQGPQFIFQYYREEENGRGNFPPRFSGLQFPNYSSELNVNALELDDSALYLCATSQNTGELFFGEGSRLTVL.

This clone was found a few times. The chain joins TRBV9 to TRBJ1-1; D perhaps matches TRBD1 (6 bases). CDR3 length: 15 residues. Trimming took 0 bases from V and 4 from J, leaving 13 bases between them. In germline, CDR1 is SGDLS, CDR2 YYNGEE. CDR3 amino acids: CASSVGGGGLTEAFF. In DNA form, the CDR3 reads TGTGCCAGCAGCGTAGGAGGTGGGGGCCTCACTGAAGCTTTCTTT.

V usage is TRBV4-2 and J usage is TRBJ1-1, with no clear D. V lost 4 bases, J lost 2 bases, and 11 bases lay in between. The CDR3 extends over 14 amino acids. Per the germline V gene, CDR1 is LGHNA and CDR2 is YNFKEQ. CDR3 amino acids: CASSPRQENTEAFF. CDR3 nucleotide sequence: TGTGCCAGCAGCCCGAGGCAGGAAAACACTGAAGCTTTCTTT.

The rearrangement links TRBV4-1 to TRBJ1-2, with 7 bases that match TRBD1. The germline V gene has CDR1 MGHRA and CDR2 YSYEKL. The CDR3 consists of 17 residues. V gave up 0 bases and J gave up 4 bases; unmatched junction bases: 11. CDR3 amino acids: CASSQEGMRGLGYGYTF. For the CDR3, the DNA is TGCGCCAGCAGCCAAGAGGGGATGAGGGGGCTCGGCTATGGCTACACCTTC.

The V and J genes are TRBV28 and TRBJ1-5; no reliable D call. This CDR3 comprises 16 residues. V was pared by 3 bases and J by 1 base, with 13 bases between. CDR1 is MDHEN, CDR2 SYDVKM, per germline. The CDR3 nucleotides read TGTGCCAGCAGTTTCCATAGAAACAGAAGCAATCAGCCCCAGCATTTT. This sequence encodes CASSFHRNRSNQPQHF.

Only one count was recorded for this clone. The CDR3 loop reads CASSLVEPGELFF. The CDR3 DNA sequence: TGTGCCAGCAGCTTAGTGGAGCCCGGGGAGCTGTTTTTT. The chain links TRBV11-2 to TRBJ2-2; D not certain. V dropped 1 base and J dropped 6 bases, with 6 bases sitting between them. The CDR3 runs 13 residues. CDR1 is SGHAT and CDR2 is FQNNGV in the germline V gene.

This chain connects TRBV19 to TRBJ1-2; 8 nucleotides align to TRBD1. The CDR3 is 15 residues long. Germline CDR1 reads LNHDA; CDR2 reads SQIVND (reference sequence). V lost 3 bases to trimming and J lost 4 bases; unmatched junction nucleotides: 7. This CDR3 reads CASSIRTGRSYGYTF. CDR3 coding DNA: TGTGCCAGTAGTATTCGGACAGGGAGGTCCTATGGCTACACCTTC.